The clone carrying this TCR beta chain has just a few counts. Its target is unknown. The data are from a study of molecular identifiers for immune sequencing clone quantification. General observations from the study: Investigators reportedly could detect spiked Jurkat TCR RNA from one cell among some 940,000 naive cells.

CDR3 length equals 12 residues. Trimming pared 10 bases from V and 2 bases from J, leaving 11 bases between. Germline-derived CDR1 and CDR2 are MNHEY and SVGEGT. TCRdb re-analysed the PCR reads in MiXCR, keeping a single row per CDR3 protein. The sample yields approximately 630,000 distinct CDR3 sequences, roughly 25% seen once. Libraries of naive CD8 cells were prepared from approximately 20,000 to 1,000,000 sorted cells using 10%, 30% or 50% RNA. The chain employs TRBV6-2 or TRBV6-3 and TRBJ2-5; the D is unclear. The sample was naive CD8+ T cells from blood, with Jurkat cell RNA spiked in. Stated subset: FACS-sorted CD8+CD4-CCR7+CD45RA+ naive T cells. This clonotype was sampled from a human donor in good health. Some libraries in this study had Jurkat cell RNA spiked in. The CDR3 loop is CATSDYQETQYF. The CDR3 nucleotides are TGTGCCACCTCCGATTATCAAGAGACCCAGTACTTC.